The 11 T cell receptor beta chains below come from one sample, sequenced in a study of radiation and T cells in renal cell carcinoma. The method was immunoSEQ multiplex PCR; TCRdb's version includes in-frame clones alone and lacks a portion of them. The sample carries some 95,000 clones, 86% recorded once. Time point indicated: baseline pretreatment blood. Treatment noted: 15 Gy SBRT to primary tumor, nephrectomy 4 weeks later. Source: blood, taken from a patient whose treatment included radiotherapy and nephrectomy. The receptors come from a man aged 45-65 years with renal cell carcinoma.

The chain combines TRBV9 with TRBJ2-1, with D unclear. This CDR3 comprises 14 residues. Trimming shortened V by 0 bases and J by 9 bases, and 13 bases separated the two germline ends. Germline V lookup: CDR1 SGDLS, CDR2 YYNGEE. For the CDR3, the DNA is TGTGCCAGCAGCGTAGTGCCAGAAGCCGGTGAGCAGTTCTTC. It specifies CASSVVPEAGEQFF.

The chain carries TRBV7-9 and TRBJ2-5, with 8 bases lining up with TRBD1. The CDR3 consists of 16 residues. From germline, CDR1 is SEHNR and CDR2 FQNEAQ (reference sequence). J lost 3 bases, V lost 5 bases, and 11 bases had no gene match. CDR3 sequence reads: CASSLGTGGGEETQYF. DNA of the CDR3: TGTGCCAGCAGCCTAGGGACAGGTGGAGGGGAAGAGACCCAGTACTTC. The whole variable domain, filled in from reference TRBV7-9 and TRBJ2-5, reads DTGVSQNPRHKITKRGQNVTFRCDPISEHNRLYWYRQTLGQGPEFLTYFQNEAQLEKSRLLSDRFSAERPKGSFSTLEIQRTEQGDSAMYLCASSLGTGGGEETQYFGPGTRLLVL.

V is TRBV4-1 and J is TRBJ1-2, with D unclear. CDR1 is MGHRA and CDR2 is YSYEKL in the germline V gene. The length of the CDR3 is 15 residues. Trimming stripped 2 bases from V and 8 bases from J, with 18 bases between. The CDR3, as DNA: TGCGCCAGCAGCCAACTCACAGTCAGACGTGACGGCTACACCTTC. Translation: CASSQLTVRRDGYTF.

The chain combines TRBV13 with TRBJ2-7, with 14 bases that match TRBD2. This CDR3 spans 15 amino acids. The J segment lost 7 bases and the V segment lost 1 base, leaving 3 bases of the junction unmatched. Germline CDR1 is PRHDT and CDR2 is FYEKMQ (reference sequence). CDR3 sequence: CASSLEGLAGVEQYF. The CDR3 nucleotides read TGTGCCAGCAGCTTAGAGGGACTAGCGGGGGTAGAGCAGTACTTC.

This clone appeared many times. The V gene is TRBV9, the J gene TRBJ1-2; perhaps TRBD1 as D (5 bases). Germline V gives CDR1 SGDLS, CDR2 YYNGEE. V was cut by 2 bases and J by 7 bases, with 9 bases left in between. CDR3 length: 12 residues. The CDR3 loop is CASSVGHSGYTF. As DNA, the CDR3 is TGTGCCAGCAGCGTCGGACATAGTGGCTACACCTTC.

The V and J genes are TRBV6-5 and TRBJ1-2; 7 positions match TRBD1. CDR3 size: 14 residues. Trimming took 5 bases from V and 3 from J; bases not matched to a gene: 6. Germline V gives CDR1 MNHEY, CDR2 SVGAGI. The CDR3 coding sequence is TGTGCCAGCAGTACCCTCACAGGGGACTATGGCTACACCTTC. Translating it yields CASSTLTGDYGYTF.

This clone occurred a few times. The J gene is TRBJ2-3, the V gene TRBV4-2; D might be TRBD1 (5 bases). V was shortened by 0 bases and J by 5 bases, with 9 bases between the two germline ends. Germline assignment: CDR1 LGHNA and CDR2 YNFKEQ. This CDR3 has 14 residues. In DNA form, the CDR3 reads TGTGCCAGCAGCCAAGAGTGGGGCCGAGATACGCAGTATTTT. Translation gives CASSQEWGRDTQYF.

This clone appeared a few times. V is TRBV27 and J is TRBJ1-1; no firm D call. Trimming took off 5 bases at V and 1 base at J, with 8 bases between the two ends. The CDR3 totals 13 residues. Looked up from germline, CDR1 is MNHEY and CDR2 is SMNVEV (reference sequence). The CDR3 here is CASSQWGNTEAFF. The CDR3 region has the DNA TGTGCCAGCAGTCAATGGGGGAACACTGAAGCTTTCTTT.

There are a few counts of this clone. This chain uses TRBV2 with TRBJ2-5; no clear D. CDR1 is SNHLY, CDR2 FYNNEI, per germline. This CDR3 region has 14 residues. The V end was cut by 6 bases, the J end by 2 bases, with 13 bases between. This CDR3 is CASRKGRRQETQYF. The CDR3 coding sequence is TGTGCCAGCAGGAAGGGTCGCCGGCAAGAGACCCAGTACTTC.

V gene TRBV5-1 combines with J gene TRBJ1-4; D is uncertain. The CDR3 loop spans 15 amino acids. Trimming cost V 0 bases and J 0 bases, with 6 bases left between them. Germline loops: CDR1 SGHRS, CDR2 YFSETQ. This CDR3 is CASSLDGSTNEKLFF. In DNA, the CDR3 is TGCGCCAGCAGCTTGGACGGATCAACTAATGAAAAACTGTTTTTT.

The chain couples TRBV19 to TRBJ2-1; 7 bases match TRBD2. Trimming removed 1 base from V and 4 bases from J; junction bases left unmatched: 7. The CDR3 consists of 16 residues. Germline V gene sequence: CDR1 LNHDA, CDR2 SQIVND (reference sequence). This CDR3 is CASSIGGGFSYNEQFF. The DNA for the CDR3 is TGTGCCAGTAGTATAGGGGGGGGTTTCTCATACAATGAGCAGTTCTTC.